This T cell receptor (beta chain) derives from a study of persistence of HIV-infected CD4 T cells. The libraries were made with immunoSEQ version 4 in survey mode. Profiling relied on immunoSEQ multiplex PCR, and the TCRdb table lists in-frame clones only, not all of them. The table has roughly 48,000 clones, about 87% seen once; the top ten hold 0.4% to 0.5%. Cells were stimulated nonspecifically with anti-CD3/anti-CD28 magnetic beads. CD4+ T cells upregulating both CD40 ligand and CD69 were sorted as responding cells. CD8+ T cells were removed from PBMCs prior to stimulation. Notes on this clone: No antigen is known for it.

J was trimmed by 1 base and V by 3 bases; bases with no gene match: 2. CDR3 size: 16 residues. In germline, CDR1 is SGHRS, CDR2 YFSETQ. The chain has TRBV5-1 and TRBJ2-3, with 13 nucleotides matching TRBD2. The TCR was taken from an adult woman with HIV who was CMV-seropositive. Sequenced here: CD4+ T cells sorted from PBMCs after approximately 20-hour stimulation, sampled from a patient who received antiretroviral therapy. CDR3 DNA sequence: TGCGCCAGCAGCTCTACTAGCGGGGGGGGCACAGATACGCAGTATTTT. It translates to CASSSTSGGGTDTQYF.